What follows is one TCR beta chain and its context. The antigen is unknown. This sample is part of a study of T cell responses to AZD1222 COVID-19 vaccine. General study results and limits: The donors showed a predominance of white British ancestry and of females, with possible underestimation of clonal diversity. After the peak T cell response, and only then, were repertoires sampled.

The method was immunoSEQ multiplex PCR; TCRdb's version includes in-frame clones alone and lacks a portion of them. The sample has 130,000 or so clones, 80% to 90% seen once. This clonotype originated in an adult in good health. Sequencing used peripheral blood, obtained on day 0 of AZD1222 vaccination.

The chain's CDR3 is CASSLAWASGRAEYNEQFF. DNA of the CDR3: TGCGCCAGCAGCTTGGCCTGGGCTAGCGGGAGGGCTGAATACAATGAGCAGTTCTTC. V and J are TRBV5-1 and TRBJ2-1; 12 nucleotides agree with TRBD2. The CDR3 consists of 19 residues. The trim removed 0 bases at V and 4 bases at J, leaving 11 bases unmatched. Per the germline V gene, CDR1 is SGHRS and CDR2 is YFSETQ.